These 23 T cell receptor beta chains originate from one sample sequenced in a study. TRBV12-4/TRBJ1-2 clonotypes were amplified with adaptor-ligated barcode primers. TCRdb processed the multiplex PCR reads anew with MiXCR; each CDR3 protein has one entry. The sample yields about 920 distinct CDR3 sequences, 4.5% to 7% seen once. Sample: memory CD4+ T cells sorted from blood. Regarding subset: memory CD4+ T cells, CD4+CD45RO+CD25-. These receptors originate from a female donor with breast cancer.

In its sample, this clonotype is medium-sized (0.01 to 0.1%). This chain joins TRBV12-3 or TRBV12-4 and TRBJ1-2; D gene unclear. The CDR3 runs 12 residues. The germline V and J ends were trimmed by 3 bases and 7 bases, with 9 bases remaining between them. The CDR3 protein is CASSFGPAGYTF. The CDR3 nucleotides are TGTGCCAGCAGTTTCGGGCCCGCTGGCTACACCTTC.

This clonotype is large in the sample. This chain joins TRBV12-3 or TRBV12-4 and TRBJ1-2; 10 bases map to TRBD1. The J segment lost 7 bases and the V segment lost 6 bases, leaving 11 bases of the junction unmatched. CDR3 size: 15 residues. As DNA, the CDR3 is TGTGCCAGCAGCCAGAGGCCCGGGACAGGGGCTGGCTACACCTTC. As protein: CASSQRPGTGAGYTF.

This clonotype is medium-sized within its sample. The rearrangement joins TRBV12-3 or TRBV12-4 to TRBJ1-2; D may be TRBD1 (5 bases). The CDR3 is made up of 13 amino acids. V was clipped by 7 bases and J by 4 bases, with 13 bases between them. The CDR3 region is CASTSPGAYGYTF. For the CDR3, the DNA is TGTGCCAGCACCTCGCCCGGGGCCTATGGCTACACCTTC.

V is TRBV12-3 or TRBV12-4 and J is TRBJ1-2, with TRBD1 matching 7 bases. This CDR3 region has 14 residues. V gave up 6 bases and J gave up 5 bases; unmatched junction bases: 9. For the CDR3, the DNA is TGTGCCAGCAGGGCGACAGGGTTAGGGTATGGCTACACCTTC. Amino acid sequence: CASRATGLGYGYTF.

This clonotype rates as medium-sized. The genes are TRBV12-3 or TRBV12-4 and TRBJ1-2; 7 positions agree with TRBD1. The CDR3 is made up of 13 amino acids. V lost 5 bases, J lost 5 bases, and 5 bases stayed unmatched. The CDR3 DNA sequence: TGTGCCAGCAGTCTGACAGGGAAGTATGGCTACACCTTC. This codes for CASSLTGKYGYTF.

Within the sample, this clonotype is medium-sized. V and J are TRBV12-3 or TRBV12-4 and TRBJ1-2; D is unclear. The length of the CDR3 is 13 residues. V was shortened by 6 bases and J by 5 bases, with 13 bases between the two germline ends. CDR3 residues: CASSLAIGYGYTF. The CDR3 DNA sequence: TGTGCCAGCAGCCTAGCAATAGGGTATGGCTACACCTTC.

In its sample, this clonotype is medium-sized (0.01 to 0.1%). The J gene is TRBJ1-2, the V gene TRBV12-3 or TRBV12-4; D gene uncertain. Trimming shortened V by 1 base and J by 7 bases, and 4 bases separated the two germline ends. CDR3 size: 11 residues. For the CDR3, the DNA is TGTGCCAGCAGTTTAGGGACTGGCTACACCTTC. As protein: CASSLGTGYTF.

By share, this clonotype ranks as medium-sized (0.01 to 0.1%). The chain recombines TRBV12-3 or TRBV12-4 with TRBJ1-2; the match to TRBD1 covers 9 bases. The CDR3 contains 14 residues. V was clipped by 6 bases and J by 8 bases; unmatched bases: 10. CDR3 nucleotide sequence: TGTGCCAGCAGATCCGCCGGGACAGGGTGGGGCTACACCTTC. Translating it yields CASRSAGTGWGYTF.

In this sample, this clonotype is medium-sized. This rearrangement joins TRBV12-3 or TRBV12-4 to TRBJ1-2; D is possibly TRBD1 (5 bases). V was shortened by 5 bases and J by 9 bases, with 10 bases between the two germline ends. The CDR3 runs 11 residues. The DNA for the CDR3 is TGTGCCAGCAGTCAGGGAGAGAGCTACACCTTC. This translates into CASSQGESYTF.

This clonotype ranks as medium-sized. The chain joins TRBV12-3 or TRBV12-4 to TRBJ1-2; no clear D gene. Trimming removed 3 bases from V and 4 bases from J, with 15 bases in between. The CDR3 has 15 residues. The CDR3 here is CASSLGRRPIYGYTF. DNA of the CDR3: TGTGCCAGCAGTTTGGGTAGAAGGCCTATCTATGGCTACACCTTC.

This clonotype is categorized as medium-sized (0.01 to 0.1%). The V call is TRBV12-3 or TRBV12-4, the J call TRBJ1-2, with D unclear. The CDR3 consists of 14 residues. Trimming stripped 2 bases from V and 2 bases from J, with 9 bases between. CDR3 in amino acids: CASSLYGVNYGYTF. The CDR3 DNA reads as TGTGCCAGCAGTTTATACGGGGTCAACTATGGCTACACCTTC.

This clonotype is labeled as medium-sized (0.01 to 0.1%). The genes are TRBV12-3 or TRBV12-4 and TRBJ1-2; D unresolved. This CDR3 spans 12 amino acids. Trimming took 5 bases from V and 4 from J, leaving 8 bases between them. The CDR3 DNA reads TGTGCCAGCAGTATTGACGGCTATGGCTACACCTTC. This translates into CASSIDGYGYTF.

In this sample, this clonotype is medium-sized (0.01 to 0.1%). The chain employs TRBV12-3 or TRBV12-4 and TRBJ1-2, with D perhaps matching TRBD1 (6 bases). Trimming took off 1 base at V and 3 bases at J, with 12 bases between the two ends. The CDR3 spans 15 residues. The CDR3 here is CASSLVVAGDYGYTF. The CDR3, as DNA: TGTGCCAGCAGTTTAGTAGTAGCAGGGGACTATGGCTACACCTTC.

This clonotype is medium-sized in the sample. The chain links TRBV12-3 or TRBV12-4 to TRBJ1-2; D gene ambiguous. The CDR3 consists of 13 residues. The V end was cut by 6 bases, the J end by 4 bases, with 12 bases between. The CDR3 bases are TGTGCCAGCAGCCGAGTTGTAACCTATGGCTACACCTTC. It specifies CASSRVVTYGYTF.

This clonotype was found a few times. The genes are TRBV12-3 or TRBV12-4 and TRBJ1-2, with D possibly matching TRBD1 (5 bases). This CDR3 contains 17 residues. V was pared by 5 bases and J by 4 bases, with 23 bases between. CDR3 in amino acids: CASSPLGKGRRGYGYTF. The CDR3 DNA reads as TGTGCCAGCAGTCCCCTGGGGAAGGGGCGCAGAGGCTATGGCTACACCTTC.

This clonotype is labeled large (0.1 to 1%). V gene TRBV12-3 or TRBV12-4 combines with J gene TRBJ1-2, with D possibly being TRBD1 (5 bases). The CDR3 extends over 15 amino acids. With 6 bases removed from V and 4 bases from J, the gap between germline ends came to 18 bases. CDR3: CASRASGLNFYGYTF. DNA for the CDR3: TGTGCCAGCAGAGCATCAGGGTTAAACTTCTATGGCTACACCTTC.

By sample fraction, this clonotype is large (0.1 to 1%). The rearrangement joins TRBV12-3 or TRBV12-4 to TRBJ1-2; D is uncertain. The V and J ends lost 3 bases and 2 bases respectively, with 16 bases between them. There are 16 residues in the CDR3. The DNA for the CDR3 is TGTGCCAGCAGTTTGGGTAAAGGACGGCAGAACTATGGCTACACCTTC. Translating gives CASSLGKGRQNYGYTF.

By share, this clonotype counts as large. Here the CDR3 DNA reads TGTGCCAGCAGTTTAGTTCGGCAGCATGGCTACACCTTC. The encoded protein is CASSLVRQHGYTF. The genes are TRBV12-3 or TRBV12-4 and TRBJ1-2; D gene unclear. V was shortened by 1 base and J by 6 bases, with 9 bases between the two germline ends. The CDR3 has 13 amino acids.

By frequency in the sample, this clonotype is large. This sequence joins TRBV12-3 or TRBV12-4 and TRBJ1-2, with 8 bases lining up with TRBD1. Losses at the gene ends were 5 bases for V and 6 bases for J; bases not matched to a gene: 5. CDR3 length: 13 residues. The CDR3 nucleotides are TGTGCCAGCAGTCGTGACAGGGGAGATGGCTACACCTTC. The encoded protein is CASSRDRGDGYTF.

By sample share, this clonotype is large. The gene calls are TRBV12-3 or TRBV12-4 and TRBJ1-2; no clear D. The CDR3 totals 13 residues. V lost 7 bases, J lost 6 bases, and 15 bases lay in between. This chain's CDR3 is CASNRGSVDGYTF. The CDR3 nucleotides read TGTGCCAGCAACCGAGGGAGCGTGGATGGCTACACCTTC.

This clonotype is labeled as medium-sized. This chain connects TRBV12-3 or TRBV12-4 to TRBJ1-2, with no clear D. V lost 1 base to trimming and J lost 4 bases, with 10 bases between them. The CDR3 length is 14 residues. The CDR3 region is CASSLGSGSYGYTF. CDR3 sequence (DNA): TGTGCCAGCAGTTTAGGTTCGGGAAGCTATGGCTACACCTTC.

By share of the sample, this clonotype is medium-sized. The chain links TRBV12-3 or TRBV12-4 to TRBJ1-2, with TRBD1 matching 7 bases. Trimming removed 4 bases from V and 6 bases from J; junction bases left unmatched: 8. This CDR3 region has 14 residues. The CDR3 region is CASSSTNRGNGYTF. DNA of the CDR3: TGTGCCAGCAGTTCCACGAACAGGGGCAATGGCTACACCTTC.

In this sample, this clonotype turned up a few times. The chain uses TRBV12-3 or TRBV12-4 and TRBJ1-2; D uncertain. Trimming left V 2 bases short and J 8 bases short, with 18 bases between. The CDR3 runs to 15 residues. The CDR3 protein is CASSLISQKRSGYTF. The DNA for the CDR3 is TGTGCCAGCAGTTTAATTTCGCAGAAAAGGTCAGGCTACACCTTC.